This T cell receptor (beta chain) was found in a study of OX40 agonist ivuxolimab in advanced cancers. Study information: With ivuxolimab, an agonistic anti-OX40 (CD134) antibody, patients were treated. At doses from 0.01 to 10 mg/kg, patients were given intravenous ivuxolimab every 2 weeks.

Germline loops: CDR1 MGHDK, CDR2 SYGVNS. The ends were cut back, 1 base at V and 5 bases at J, with 17 bases in the middle. This CDR3 region has 16 residues. Sequencing was performed with immunoSEQ multiplex PCR; in TCRdb, only in-frame clones are kept and a portion is missing. The table has 45,000 to 70,000 clones, 83% seen once. Samples of blood were obtained at baseline, on cycle 4 day 1, and on cycle 7 day 1. The origin of this receptor is an adult with an advanced solid tumor such as melanoma, head and neck, liver or kidney cancer. This specimen consisted of CD4+ or CD8+ T cells sorted from blood, obtained in a trial of the OX40 agonist ivuxolimab. V and J are TRBV25-1 and TRBJ2-5, with D possibly matching TRBD2 (7 bases). The CDR3 loop reads CASSESRGGVGETQYF. Written as DNA, the CDR3 is TGTGCCAGCAGTGAATCGAGGGGGGGCGTCGGGGAGACCCAGTACTTC.